The 12 T cell receptor beta chains listed next were all sequenced from one sample in a study of T cell repertoires in cytomegalovirus infection. These receptors have no identified antigens. In TCRdb, the reads were re-called with MiXCR into one record per CDR3 protein. The table lists about 920,000 distinct CDR3 sequences, around 31% of them singletons, with about an eighth in the top ten. The source material was cultured CD8+ T cells from PBMCs, sampled from culture after CMV antigen stimulation. These receptors were obtained from a human donor in good health (CMV status not recorded). Some clones in this sample may be carry-over from other donors' samples.

CDR3: CASSSTWTPHQPQHF. In nucleotides, the CDR3 is TGTGCCAGCAGTTCCACCTGGACACCTCATCAGCCCCAGCATTTT. The chain has TRBV6-5 and TRBJ1-5; D possibly corresponds to TRBD1 (5 bases). Trimming cost V 4 bases and J 5 bases, with 15 bases left between them. The CDR3 consists of 15 residues. Germline V gene sequence: CDR1 MNHEY, CDR2 SVGAGI.

This chain joins TRBV4-1 and TRBJ2-3; 7 bases fit TRBD1. The V gene end was trimmed by 0 bases and the J gene end by 2 bases; junction bases not matched to a gene: 5. Per the germline V gene, CDR1 is MGHRA and CDR2 is YSYEKL. The CDR3 spans 16 residues. For the CDR3, the DNA is TGCGCCAGCAGCCAAGAAAGGACAGGTATCACAGATACGCAGTATTTT. Translation: CASSQERTGITDTQYF.

This chain uses TRBV6-2 or TRBV6-3 with TRBJ2-1; 8 nucleotides match TRBD2. V dropped 6 bases and J dropped 4; count of bases not matched to a gene: 5. Germline V gene sequence: CDR1 MNHEY, CDR2 SVGEGT. This CDR3 is built from 14 residues. The CDR3 nucleotides read TGTGCCAGCAGATCCGGGACTAGTTACAATGAGCAGTTCTTC. Amino acids: CASRSGTSYNEQFF.

This clonotype was seen more than once but under ten times. This chain joins TRBV11-1 and TRBJ1-6; no reliable D call. Trimming removed 5 bases at V and 0 bases at J, with 14 bases between. From germline, CDR1 is SGHAT and CDR2 FQDESV (reference sequence). The CDR3 sequence is 17 residues long. CDR3 region: CASSPSAGSSYNSPLHF. CDR3 coding DNA: TGTGCCAGCAGCCCAAGTGCGGGGAGCTCCTATAATTCACCCCTCCACTTT.

The V and J genes are TRBV15 and TRBJ2-6; D may be TRBD1 (6 bases). The V gene lost 0 bases and the J gene lost 8 bases, with 17 bases spanning the gap. This CDR3 is built from 17 residues. The germline gives CDR1 LNHNV, CDR2 YYDKDF (reference sequence). CDR3 in amino acids: CATSRDRFGGTTNVLTF. CDR3 DNA: TGTGCCACCAGCAGAGATCGTTTTGGGGGCACGACCAACGTCCTGACTTTC.

This clonotype was seen a handful of times. The chain has TRBV7-8 and TRBJ1-2; tentative D call: TRBD1 (6 bases). V was shortened by 5 bases and J by 6 bases, with 13 bases between the two germline ends. The CDR3 is 13 residues long. Germline values: CDR1 SGHVS, CDR2 FQNEAQ. The chain's CDR3 is CASSHSGGDGYTF. The CDR3 DNA is TGTGCCAGCAGCCACTCGGGGGGCGATGGCTACACCTTC.

The chain has TRBV6-6 and TRBJ1-4; D gene unclear. CDR1 MNHNY and CDR2 SVGAGI come from the germline V gene (reference sequence). V dropped 6 bases and J dropped 2 bases, with 22 bases sitting between them. The CDR3 is 18 amino acids. The CDR3 nucleotides are TGTGCCAGCAGCCCTACAAACGTTCGGGAAAGGACTAATGAAAAACTGTTTTTT. This gives the protein CASSPTNVRERTNEKLFF.

This clonotype was picked up a small number of times. The V call is TRBV29-1, the J call TRBJ2-1, with 8 bases matching TRBD1. V shed 2 bases and J 9 bases; nucleotides not matched to a gene: 3. From germline, CDR1 is SQVTM and CDR2 ANQGSEA. The CDR3 spans 12 residues. CDR3 coding DNA: TGCAGCGTTGAACAGGGGGCGGCTGAGCAGTTCTTC. Its protein product is CSVEQGAAEQFF.

In its sample, this clonotype was seen a few times. The rearrangement links TRBV27 to TRBJ1-2; D unresolved. Trimming removed 6 bases at V and 8 bases at J, with 10 bases between. The length of the CDR3 is 11 residues. CDR1 and CDR2 from the germline V gene are MNHEY and SMNVEV (reference sequence). The CDR3 reads CASRAGGGYTF. Here the CDR3 DNA reads TGTGCCAGCAGGGCGGGTGGAGGCTACACCTTC.

A word on this clonotype: It may be a read error: a sequence one base away is much more abundant. The chain joins TRBV7-2 to TRBJ2-1; TRBD1 or TRBD2 may be the D gene (5 bases each). Germline CDR1 and CDR2: SGHTA and FQGNSA. This CDR3 comprises 15 residues. The CDR3 loop is CANSLDEGSYNEQFF. The CDR3 DNA follows: TGTGCCAACAGCTTAGATGAGGGGTCCTACAATGAGCAGTTCTTC.

In this sample, this clonotype turned up many times. The chain uses TRBV19 and TRBJ2-3, with 8 bases matching TRBD1. The V segment lost 5 bases and the J segment 3 bases; nucleotides outside the gene matches: 16. Germline V lookup: CDR1 LNHDA, CDR2 SQIVND (reference sequence). The CDR3 extends over 18 amino acids. CDR3 residues: CASSPLMGAGGRTDTQYF. The DNA for the CDR3 is TGTGCCAGTAGTCCCCTGATGGGAGCAGGGGGCAGAACAGATACGCAGTATTTT.

The rearrangement links TRBV27 to TRBJ1-1; D possibly corresponds to TRBD1 (5 bases). The V gene lost 0 bases and the J gene lost 5 bases, with 10 bases spanning the gap. The CDR3 runs 14 residues. CDR1 and CDR2 (germline): MNHEY, SMNVEV (reference sequence). The CDR3 region is CASSLSMGGTEAFF. The DNA for the CDR3 is TGTGCCAGCAGTTTATCAATGGGGGGGACTGAAGCTTTCTTT.